This T cell receptor (beta chain) was identified in a study of CD8 T cells in ankylosing spondylitis. Findings and caveats of the study: Seemingly characteristic of ankylosing spondylitis blood was a TCR beta motif consisting of eight highly homologous variants.

This clonotype was counted a few times. The antigen is unknown. TCRdb re-called the 5' RACE reads through MiXCR, storing one row per CDR3 protein. The table shows 26,000 or so distinct CDR3 sequences, with over 6.5% occurring only once. Trimming stripped 3 bases from V and 2 bases from J, with 10 bases between. The CDR3 sequence is 14 residues long. The germline gives CDR1 SGHDT, CDR2 YYEEEE. The chain links TRBV5-6 to TRBJ2-3, with D perhaps matching TRBD2 (5 bases). The specimen was blood. The receptor's source is a male donor with ankylosing spondylitis or in good health (not recorded which). CDR3: CASSSTGYTDTQYF. DNA for the CDR3: TGTGCCAGCAGCTCGACGGGGTACACAGATACGCAGTATTTT.